This paragraph reports one T cell receptor beta chain. V lost 2 bases and J lost 4, with 5 bases in between. The CDR3 is 12 amino acids. CDR1 is LGHNA, CDR2 YNFKEQ, per germline. This entry is derived from a study of blood T cell repertoires in COVID-19. Across the whole study: Samples representing acute and convalescent COVID-19 were sourced from the United States, Italy and Spain. PBMCs, B-cell-depleted T cells, or T cells provided the cDNA or gDNA that made up the material.

In the authors' methods: Quantification of nucleated cells was approximated via reference gene primer amplification. The repertoire was sequenced with immunoSEQ multiplex PCR; TCRdb's copy has only in-frame clones and lacks some. V, J and clone size derive from that table, while D and trimming were established from the DNA sequence. The sample holds 140,000 to 150,000 clones, roughly 79% seen once. The V and J genes are TRBV4-2 and TRBJ1-1, with D unresolved. The sample consisted of peripheral blood. The TCR comes from a man in his fifties with active or convalescent COVID-19. The CDR3 protein is CASSQRGTEAFF. The CDR3 coding sequence is TGTGCCAGCAGCCAACGGGGCACTGAAGCTTTCTTT.